This T cell receptor (beta chain) was sequenced in a study of T cell responses to AZD1222 COVID-19 vaccine. V lost 7 bases to trimming and J lost 6 bases; unmatched junction nucleotides: 7. The CDR3 has 13 residues. Germline V gives CDR1 MNHEY, CDR2 SVGAGI. Of note for this clone: Its target is not known.

General observations from the study: At baseline, seropositivity was found in only 5 to 7 AZD1222 recipients. Mapped onto spike, vaccine-associated CD4 TCRs spanned it and were dominant at 160-218 and 743-854.

Measured with immunoSEQ multiplex PCR; TCRdb has only the in-frame clones, and not every one. The repertoire holds over 100,000 clones, with about 94% as singletons. The sequenced sample was peripheral blood, obtained on day 0 of AZD1222 vaccination. The gene calls are TRBV6-5 and TRBJ2-3; 7 bases match TRBD2. This TCR came from an adult in good health. The CDR3 region is CASIPSGTDTQYF. For the CDR3, the DNA is TGTGCCAGCATTCCCAGCGGGACGGATACGCAGTATTTT.